The rows below give T cell receptor beta chains drawn from one sample of a study of blood T cell repertoires in COVID-19. TCRdb keeps only in-frame clones here, not all; method: immunoSEQ multiplex PCR. The table shows roughly 300,000 clones, with about 86% occurring only once. Sequencing was performed on PBMCs or T cells enriched from blood (not recorded which). These receptors all stem from a woman aged 40 to 50 with acute COVID-19. Each CDR3 is given with its conserved first and last residue. A D gene is named only where the DNA matches it firmly. Rows may omit the clone size; those that give it use once, few, many or a size class.

>TRBJ2-7|TRBV20-1|NA|NA
CSAPYYYEQYF
TGCAGTGCCCCATACTACTACGAGCAGTACTTC
>TRBJ2-2|TRBV19|NA|NA
CASRWAQANTGELFF
TGTGCCAGTAGGTGGGCTCAGGCGAACACCGGGGAGCTGTTTTTT
>TRBJ2-2|TRBV9|NA|NA
CASSVGGEPNTGELFF
TGTGCCAGCAGCGTAGGGGGCGAGCCGAACACCGGGGAGCTGTTTTTT
>TRBJ2-1|TRBV10-3|TRBD2|NA
CATHLAGGRDNEQFF
TGTGCCACTCACCTAGCGGGAGGGCGGGACAATGAGCAGTTCTTC
>TRBJ2-1|TRBV3-1/TRBV3-2|TRBD2|once
CASSLTGTSGEGEQFF
TGTGCCAGCAGCCTCACCGGGACTAGCGGGGAGGGTGAGCAGTTCTTC
>TRBJ2-7|TRBV6-2/TRBV6-3|TRBD2|NA
CASSPGTSIYEQYF
TGTGCCAGCAGTCCCGGGACTAGCATTTACGAGCAGTACTTC
>TRBJ1-4|TRBV11-2|NA|NA
CASSLNSGGLREKLFF
TGTGCCAGCAGCTTAAATTCCGGGGGGCTTAGGGAAAAACTGTTTTTT
>TRBJ1-2|TRBV20-1|NA|NA
CSASKDPYGGYTF
TGCAGTGCTAGTAAGGATCCGTACGGGGGCTACACCTTC
>TRBJ1-5|TRBV2|NA|NA
CARRGGGQGGNQPQHF
TGTGCCCGCCGCGGGGGGGGGCAGGGAGGAAATCAGCCCCAGCATTTT
>TRBJ2-5|TRBV24-1|TRBD2|NA
CATSDATTSEQETQYF
TGTGCCACCAGTGATGCTACCACTAGCGAGCAAGAGACCCAGTACTTC
>TRBJ1-2|TRBV5-4|NA|few
CASSYREPTYGYTF
TGTGCCAGCAGTTATCGGGAACCGACGTATGGCTACACCTTC
>TRBJ2-5|TRBV7-2|TRBD2|NA
CASSLAKGSGGRQETQYF
TGTGCCAGCAGCTTAGCGAAGGGGAGCGGGGGAAGACAAGAGACCCAGTACTTC
>TRBJ2-1|TRBV7-2|TRBD2|NA
CASSFRGGTSGYNEQFF
TGTGCCAGCAGCTTTAGGGGCGGGACTAGCGGTTACAATGAGCAGTTCTTC
>TRBJ2-5|TRBV18|NA|NA
CASSPQTTPETQYF
TGTGCCAGCTCACCCCAAACCACTCCGGAGACCCAGTACTTC
>TRBJ2-7|TRBV6-2/TRBV6-3|NA|NA
CASSYGQIYEQYF
TGTGCCAGCAGTTACGGGCAAATCTACGAGCAGTACTTC
>TRBJ2-3|TRBV11-2|TRBD2|NA
CASSFGTSGSTDTQYF
TGTGCCAGCAGCTTCGGGACTAGCGGGAGCACAGATACGCAGTATTTT
>TRBJ2-7|TRBV19|TRBD1|once
CASSEGQGFGYEQYF
TGTGCCAGTAGTGAGGGACAGGGTTTCGGCTACGAGCAGTACTTC
>TRBJ1-1|TRBV20-1|NA|NA
CSASKYTGRVSTEAFF
TGCAGTGCTAGTAAATATACGGGTCGGGTTTCCACTGAAGCTTTCTTT
>TRBJ1-5|TRBV18|NA|NA
CASSVPGNQPQHF
TGTGCCAGCTCCGTCCCTGGCAATCAGCCCCAGCATTTT
>TRBJ1-2|TRBV6-6|NA|NA
CASSYSAQGRAYGYTF
TGTGCCAGCAGTTACTCCGCCCAGGGGAGGGCCTATGGCTACACCTTC
>TRBJ2-5|TRBV6-5|TRBD1|NA
CASKRTGSQETQYF
TGTGCCAGCAAACGGACAGGGAGCCAAGAGACCCAGTACTTC
>TRBJ1-5|TRBV27|TRBD1|NA
CASSRTGTQLYSNQPQHF
TGTGCCAGCAGCAGGACAGGAACGCAATTATATAGCAATCAGCCCCAGCATTTT
>TRBJ2-1|TRBV27|TRBD2|NA
CASSLFASGRNNEQFF
TGTGCCAGCAGTTTATTTGCTAGCGGGAGGAACAATGAGCAGTTCTTC
>TRBJ2-1|TRBV18|NA|NA
CASSPVDNEQFF
TGTGCCAGCTCACCCGTAGACAATGAGCAGTTCTTC
>TRBJ1-1|TRBV6-5|NA|once
CASQDLGGFGEAFF
TGTGCCAGCCAAGATCTCGGCGGGTTCGGTGAAGCTTTCTTT
>TRBJ2-6|TRBV2|TRBD1|NA
CAGQGSGANVLTF
TGTGCCGGACAGGGCTCCGGGGCCAACGTCCTGACTTTC